The T cell receptor (beta chain) under discussion was sequenced for a study of blood T cells in healthy people across ages. With a J-beta primer mix and a sample-barcoded 5' primer, a second PCR ran roughly 6 to 12 cycles. TCRdb re-analysed the 5' RACE reads in MiXCR, keeping a single row per CDR3 protein. The data hold approximately 780,000 distinct CDR3 sequences, with approximately 24% observed a single time. The CDR3 sequence is 15 residues long. Trimming shortened V by 10 bases and J by 1 base, and 17 bases separated the two germline ends. Germline V gene sequence: CDR1 MNHNS, CDR2 SASEGT. Another study also made use of these data, one on T cells of mothers and their children.

Sample: blood. The rearrangement links TRBV6-1 to TRBJ2-1; D tentatively fits TRBD1 or TRBD2 (5 bases each). This receptor was identified in a boy between 10 and 17 years old in good health. The CDR3 spells CATSLEGPSYNEQFF. CDR3 DNA sequence: TGTGCCACCTCTCTAGAGGGACCTTCCTACAATGAGCAGTTCTTC.